This T cell receptor beta chain was captured in a study of blood T cell repertoires in COVID-19. About this clone: The same CDR3 can be traced to other DNA sequences in this sample.

Profiled with immunoSEQ multiplex PCR; TCRdb holds only in-frame clones, not every one. This table holds about 180,000 clones, 60% to 80% found once. The ends lost 3 bases at V and 4 bases at J; junction bases unmatched: 0. This CDR3 has 14 amino acids. The germline gives CDR1 GTSNPN, CDR2 SVGIG (reference sequence). Source material: PBMCs or T cells enriched from blood (not recorded which). This receptor was identified in a woman aged 45-65 years who had recovered from COVID-19. The chain is built from TRBV30 and TRBJ2-2; 12 bases match TRBD2. The CDR3 bases are TGTGCCTGGAGACTAGCGGGGGGCACCGGGGAGCTGTTTTTT. The encoded protein is CAWRLAGGTGELFF.